The clone carrying this T cell receptor beta chain was counted ten times or more. Its antigen is currently unknown. Germline CDR1 reads MNHEY; CDR2 reads SVGEGT. J was trimmed by 2 bases and V by 5 bases; bases with no gene match: 9. The CDR3 consists of 15 residues. The data stem from a study of T cell repertoires in cytomegalovirus infection. For the study at large: Matching HLA type and CMV infection were both indicated by public TCR beta signatures.

TCRdb re-analysed the reads in MiXCR, keeping a single row per CDR3 protein. The table has about a million distinct CDR3 sequences, around 32% seen once. Study results and limitations: The response measured ex vivo was dominated by TCR beta clonotypes (HLA-C-restricted and CMV-specific).

The V gene is TRBV6-2 or TRBV6-3, the J gene TRBJ2-7, with 7 bases lining up with TRBD1. The material sequenced was cultured CD8+ T cells from PBMCs, taken from culture after CMV antigen stimulation. The sequence came from a human donor in good health (CMV status not recorded). Some clones in this sample may be carry-over from other donors' samples. The CDR3 DNA is TGTGCCAGCAGTCCTCTAGAGAGGGGGCCCTACGAGCAGTACGTC. It specifies CASSPLERGPYEQYV.